This T cell receptor beta chain was identified in a study of cytomegalovirus exposure and HLA in healthy donors. Study overall: When 350 to 400 donors were genotyped, about 86% of them were found to fall in the Caucasian-associated ancestry cluster.

This clone was detected only a few times. Germline values: CDR1 MNHEY, CDR2 SMNVEV (reference sequence). With 4 bases removed from V and 4 bases from J, the gap between germline ends came to 10 bases. The CDR3 is 13 amino acids. Amplification used 60 Vbeta primers and 13 Jbeta primers. TCRdb's copy holds only in-frame clones and misses some; the assay was immunoSEQ multiplex PCR. The sample shows about 87,000 clones, around 68% of them seen only once. The chain couples TRBV27 to TRBJ2-5, with TRBD1 as a possible D gene (5 bases). Sequenced input: PBMCs. This clonotype was sampled from a man aged 25-45 years in good health and CMV-seropositive. The CDR3 loop reads CASSSRTSETQYF. CDR3 nucleotides: TGTGCCAGCAGTTCCAGGACATCAGAGACCCAGTACTTC.